One sample yielded the 25 T cell receptor beta chains listed below, sequenced in a study of response to subunit inactivated influenza vaccine. From the RT-PCR reads, TCRdb called clonotypes with MiXCR, one entry per CDR3 protein. The sample has over 800,000 distinct CDR3 sequences; about 20% are singletons. Sequences were derived from PBMCs from blood, sampled 5 days after vaccination. Receptor source: a man over 45 who received an inactivated influenza vaccine.

This chain joins TRBV11-2 and TRBJ2-1; 9 bases align to TRBD2. Germline trimming cut 3 bases from V and 2 bases from J; bases unmatched to any gene: 5. CDR1 is SGHAT and CDR2 is FQNNGV in the germline V gene. There are 16 residues in the CDR3. The CDR3, as DNA: TGTGCCAGCAGCTTTGGACTAGCGATCACCTACAATGAGCAGTTCTTC. Translating it yields CASSFGLAITYNEQFF.

This clonotype was picked up many times. The gene calls are TRBV3-1 and TRBJ2-7; unclear D gene. The germline V gene has CDR1 LGHDT and CDR2 YNNKEL (reference sequence). V was pared by 3 bases and J by 6 bases, with 6 bases between. The CDR3 runs 11 residues. The CDR3 region has the DNA TGTGCCAGCAGCCAGGCAGGCGAGCAGTACTTC. It codes for CASSQAGEQYF.

This clonotype was found a few times. The rearrangement links TRBV24-1 to TRBJ2-6; D not resolved. The CDR3 has 18 residues. Germline loops: CDR1 KGHDR, CDR2 SFDVKD. Trimming left V 1 base short and J 1 base short, with 13 bases between. CDR3 in DNA: TGTGCCACCAGTGATTTCCGAGGATCGAAATCTGGGGCCAACGTCCTGACTTTC. It codes for CATSDFRGSKSGANVLTF.

V is TRBV5-1 and J is TRBJ2-1; 7 bases match TRBD2. The CDR3 runs 15 residues. Germline lookup yields CDR1 SGHRS and CDR2 YFSETQ. With V trimmed by 2 bases and J by 6 bases, 8 bases remained unmatched. The CDR3 region has the DNA TGCGCCAGCAGCTTTCCCCTAGCGGCCCCCAATGAGCAGTTCTTC. This sequence encodes CASSFPLAAPNEQFF.

The chain employs TRBV12-3 or TRBV12-4 and TRBJ2-1, with TRBD2 identical over 8 bases. V shed 7 bases, J shed 7 bases, and the junction held 15 bases outside the gene matches. The CDR3 runs 16 residues. CDR3 bases: TGTGCCAGCACCCTAATCTCGGCGGGGGGCGGAAATGAGCAGTTCTTC. Protein sequence: CASTLISAGGGNEQFF.

V usage is TRBV9 and J usage is TRBJ1-4; tentative D call: TRBD1 (6 bases). This CDR3 is built from 15 residues. From germline, CDR1 is SGDLS and CDR2 YYNGEE. Trimming took off 3 bases at V and 3 bases at J, with 12 bases between the two ends. CDR3 bases: TGTGCCAGCAGCGCCTCGACAGGAGCTAATGAAAAACTGTTTTTT. The encoded protein is CASSASTGANEKLFF.

This clonotype has just a few counts. The chain carries TRBV7-8 and TRBJ2-3; D not resolved. The germline gives CDR1 SGHVS, CDR2 FQNEAQ. This CDR3 contains 14 residues. V lost 4 bases, J lost 0 bases, and 8 bases lay in between. The CDR3 region is CASSSLPSTDTQYF. CDR3 DNA: TGTGCCAGCAGCTCCCTGCCCAGCACAGATACGCAGTATTTT. The full variable domain, with the rest looked up from reference TRBV7-8 and TRBJ2-3, is GAGVSQSPRYKVAKRGQDVALRCDPISGHVSLFWYQQALGQGPEFLTYFQNEAQLDKSGLPSDRFFAERPEGSVSTLKIQRTQQEDSAVYLCASSSLPSTDTQYFGPGTRLTVL.

This clonotype was counted at least ten times. The rearrangement joins TRBV11-2 to TRBJ2-7; no definite D call. The germline V gene encodes CDR1 SGHAT and CDR2 FQNNGV. This CDR3 comprises 11 residues. V was clipped by 5 bases and J by 4 bases, with 6 bases between them. The CDR3 protein is CASSREYEQYF. DNA of the CDR3: TGTGCCAGCAGCCGCGAGTACGAGCAGTACTTC.

The CDR3 bases are TGTGCCAGCACCCAGGCCCCGTACGTGCAGTTCTTC. Its protein is CASTQAPYVQFF. The rearrangement uses TRBV7-2 and TRBJ2-1; no firm D call. The CDR3 sequence is 12 residues long. Germline V gene lookup returns CDR1 SGHTA and CDR2 FQGNSA. V was shortened by 7 bases and J by 12 bases, with 16 bases between the two germline ends.

The rearrangement uses TRBV20-1 and TRBJ2-5; D ambiguous. The CDR3 consists of 10 residues. V lost 7 bases and J lost 5, with 8 bases in between. Germline CDR1 is DFQATT and CDR2 is SNEGSKA (reference sequence). This CDR3 reads CSGFRETQYF. CDR3 DNA: TGCAGTGGCTTCCGGGAGACCCAGTACTTC.

This clonotype showed up many times. The chain links TRBV6-5 to TRBJ1-2; tentatively, D is TRBD1 (6 bases). Trimming removed 5 bases from V and 4 bases from J, with 11 bases in between. CDR1 is MNHEY and CDR2 is SVGAGI in the germline V gene. The CDR3 runs to 13 residues. The CDR3, as DNA: TGTGCCAGCAGTCGGACAGTAGCCTATGGCTACACCTTC. Translating it yields CASSRTVAYGYTF.

This clonotype was seen a few times. The V gene is TRBV5-6, the J gene TRBJ2-2; maybe TRBD2 (5 bases). The CDR3 is 15 amino acids. V lost 4 bases and J lost 4, with 14 bases in between. CDR1 is SGHDT and CDR2 is YYEEEE in the germline V gene. The CDR3 DNA sequence: TGTGCCAGCAGCCAAACGGGGATCTCCACCGGGGAGCTGTTTTTT. It is translated as CASSQTGISTGELFF.

The chain uses TRBV30 and TRBJ1-2; a weak D match, TRBD1 (6 bases). The CDR3 is 14 residues long. Germline V gene data show CDR1 as GTSNPN and CDR2 as SVGIG (reference sequence). Trimming left V 2 bases short and J 0 bases short, with 10 bases between. The CDR3 loop is CAWSSGVTNYGYTF. The CDR3 DNA reads as TGTGCCTGGAGTTCAGGGGTTACTAACTATGGCTACACCTTC.

This chain joins TRBV6-2 or TRBV6-3 and TRBJ2-4; D is possibly TRBD2 (6 bases). CDR1 is MNHEY, CDR2 SVGEGT, per germline. V dropped 6 bases and J dropped 0 bases, with 12 bases sitting between them. The CDR3 consists of 15 residues. The CDR3 sequence: CASSPPGLAKNIQYF. As DNA, the CDR3 is TGTGCCAGCAGCCCTCCGGGACTAGCCAAAAACATTCAGTACTTC.

This clonotype turned up a few times. The V call is TRBV6-5, the J call TRBJ2-7; the D is unclear. CDR3 size: 14 residues. CDR1 is MNHEY and CDR2 is SVGAGI in the germline V gene. Trimming removed 2 bases at V and 4 bases at J, with 12 bases between. Here the CDR3 reads CASSYGPVVYEQYF. In DNA, the CDR3 is TGTGCCAGCAGTTACGGCCCAGTGGTGTACGAGCAGTACTTC.

In this sample, this clonotype turned up a few times. The V and J genes are TRBV5-6 and TRBJ2-5; 7 nucleotides agree with TRBD1. The trim removed 0 bases at V and 2 bases at J, leaving 4 bases unmatched. CDR1 and CDR2 (germline): SGHDT, YYEEEE. The CDR3 is 15 residues long. The CDR3 is CASSLAEGQQETQYF. CDR3 DNA sequence: TGTGCCAGCAGCTTGGCCGAGGGACAGCAAGAGACCCAGTACTTC.

This clonotype was counted a few times. The rearrangement uses TRBV2 and TRBJ2-1; a possible D gene is TRBD2 (6 bases). The CDR3 has 14 amino acids. In germline, CDR1 is SNHLY, CDR2 FYNNEI. Trimming removed 7 bases at V and 4 bases at J, with 14 bases between. The CDR3 DNA is TGTGCCAGCACGGGCGGACTAACATACAATGAGCAGTTCTTC. It specifies CASTGGLTYNEQFF.

The gene calls are TRBV21-1 and TRBJ2-7. TRBV21-1 is reported as a pseudogene. CDR3 length equals 16 residues. CDR3 DNA sequence: TGTGCCAGCAGCAAAGTTTGGGCAGGGAGGTCCTACGAGCAGTACTTC. Protein sequence: CASSKVWAGRSYEQYF.

The chain is built from TRBV20-1 and TRBJ1-5; D perhaps matches TRBD1 (6 bases). Germline V gene lookup returns CDR1 DFQATT and CDR2 SNEGSKA (reference sequence). This CDR3 contains 14 residues. Between the trimmed V and J ends, which lost 5 bases and 6 bases, there was a span of 17 bases. CDR3 sequence (DNA): TGCAGTGCTTCCGTAGGGGGTTGGCGTCAGCCCCAGCATTTT. It yields the protein CSASVGGWRQPQHF.

J is TRBJ2-1 and V is TRBV19; TRBD2 matches at 9 bases. V shed 7 bases and J 4 bases; nucleotides not matched to a gene: 8. The length of the CDR3 is 15 residues. Germline values: CDR1 LNHDA, CDR2 SQIVND (reference sequence). The CDR3 coding sequence is TGTGCCAGTAACCCTAGCGGGGCCCCGTACAATGAGCAGTTCTTC. Translation: CASNPSGAPYNEQFF. Full variable domain (missing parts from reference TRBV19 and TRBJ2-1): DGGITQSPKYLFRKEGQNVTLSCEQNLNHDAMYWYRQDPGQGLRLIYYSQIVNDFQKGDIAEGYSVSREKKESFPLTVTSAQKNPTAFYLCASNPSGAPYNEQFFGPGTRLTVL.

V is TRBV5-1 and J is TRBJ2-7; 8 bases are a match to TRBD2. Unmatched junction bases numbered 12, after V lost 1 base and J lost 6 bases. The V gene's germline CDR1 is SGHRS and CDR2 YFSETQ. The CDR3 sequence is 16 residues long. The CDR3 reads CASSLNGQRGSSEQYF. As DNA, the CDR3 is TGCGCCAGCAGCTTGAACGGGCAGCGGGGGAGTTCCGAGCAGTACTTC.

As DNA, the CDR3 is TGTGCCAGCAGCTTAGTAACAGGGTTTTCGCAGTATTTT. Its translation: CASSLVTGFSQYF. V and J are TRBV7-9 and TRBJ2-3; maybe TRBD1 (6 bases). CDR1 and CDR2 from the germline V gene are SEHNR and FQNEAQ (reference sequence). This CDR3 is 13 amino acids long. The V and J ends lost 1 base and 10 bases respectively, with 12 bases between them.

The table lists this clonotype with many counts. This chain links TRBV20-1 with TRBJ2-1, with 9 bases identical to TRBD2. The J segment lost 6 bases and the V segment lost 5 bases, leaving 5 bases of the junction unmatched. The germline V gene has CDR1 DFQATT and CDR2 SNEGSKA (reference sequence). CDR3 length: 13 residues. CDR3 in amino acids: CSAPRGGGNEQFF. The CDR3, as DNA: TGCAGTGCTCCCCGCGGGGGGGGCAATGAGCAGTTCTTC.

This chain joins TRBV3-1 and TRBJ2-7, with 8 bases aligning to TRBD1. The J segment lost 5 bases and the V segment lost 1 base, leaving 10 bases of the junction unmatched. Germline-derived CDR1 and CDR2 are LGHDT and YNNKEL (reference sequence). CDR3 size: 16 residues. CDR3 loop: CASSQVPTGVFDEQYF. In nucleotides, the CDR3 is TGTGCCAGCAGCCAAGTCCCGACAGGGGTTTTTGACGAGCAGTACTTC.

This clonotype was picked up a small number of times. The chain recombines TRBV20-1 with TRBJ2-7, with D possibly TRBD1 on 5 matching bases. This CDR3 has 12 amino acids. Germline V gives CDR1 DFQATT, CDR2 SNEGSKA (reference sequence). Written as DNA, the CDR3 is TGCAGGCCCGCTAGGGGCTCTTACGAGCAGTACTTC. It encodes CRPARGSYEQYF.